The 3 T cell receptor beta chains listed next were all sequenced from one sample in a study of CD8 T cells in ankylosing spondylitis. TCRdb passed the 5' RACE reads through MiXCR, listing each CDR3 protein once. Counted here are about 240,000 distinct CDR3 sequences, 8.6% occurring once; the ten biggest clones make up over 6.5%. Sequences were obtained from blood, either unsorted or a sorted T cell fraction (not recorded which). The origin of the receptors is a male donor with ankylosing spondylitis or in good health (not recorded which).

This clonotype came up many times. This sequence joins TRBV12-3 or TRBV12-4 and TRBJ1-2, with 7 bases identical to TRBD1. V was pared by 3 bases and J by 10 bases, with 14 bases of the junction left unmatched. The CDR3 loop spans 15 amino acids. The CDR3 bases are TGTGCCAGCAGTTTCCGACAGGGAAAGTCTGAAGCCTACACCTTC. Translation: CASSFRQGKSEAYTF.

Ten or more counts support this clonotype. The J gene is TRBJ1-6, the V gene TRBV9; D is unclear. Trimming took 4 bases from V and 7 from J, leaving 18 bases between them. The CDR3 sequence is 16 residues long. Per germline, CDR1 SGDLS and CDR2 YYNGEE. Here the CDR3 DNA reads TGTGCCAGCAGCACCAAAAGACTGGCTGGGAATTCACCCCTCCACTTT. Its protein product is CASSTKRLAGNSPLHF.

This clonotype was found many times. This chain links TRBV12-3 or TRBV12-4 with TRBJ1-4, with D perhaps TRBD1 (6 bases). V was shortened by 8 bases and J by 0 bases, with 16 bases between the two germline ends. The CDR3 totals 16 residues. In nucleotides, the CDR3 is TGTGCCAGCGCAGTAGGGGGGGCCGCAACTAATGAAAAACTGTTTTTT. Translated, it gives CASAVGGAATNEKLFF.